The rows below give T cell receptor beta chains drawn from one sample of a study of T cell responses to AZD1222 COVID-19 vaccine. TCRdb keeps only in-frame clones here, not all; method: immunoSEQ multiplex PCR. The sample carries some 100,000 clones, 88% recorded once. The material was peripheral blood, obtained 28 days after the second AZD1222 dose. The origin of the receptors is an adult who received the AZD1222 COVID-19 vaccine. The CDR3 runs from the conserved cysteine through the conserved F or W. The D gene is left open where the match is weak. Expanded clones get a size class; other rows say once, few or many, or leave the size out.

clone size | J gene | D gene | V gene | CDR3 protein | CDR3 DNA
few | TRBJ2-7 | NA | TRBV3-1/TRBV3-2 | CASSQDFPSLRYF | TGTGCCAGCAGCCAAGATTTCCCTTCCCTGCGGTACTTC
NA | TRBJ2-6 | NA | TRBV24-1 | CATSDRVFQGSGANVLTF | TGTGCCACCAGTGACCGAGTCTTTCAGGGCTCTGGGGCCAACGTCCTGACTTTC
NA | TRBJ1-3 | NA | TRBV7-9 | CASSLGGVTGNTIYF | TGTGCCAGCAGCTTAGGAGGGGTGACTGGAAACACCATATATTTT
NA | TRBJ1-1 | NA | TRBV20-1 | CSASVARGTEAFF | TGCAGTGCTAGTGTGGCGAGGGGAACTGAAGCTTTCTTT
NA | TRBJ2-1 | NA | TRBV24-1 | CATTSGRTTYNEQFF | TGTGCCACCACCTCGGGCAGGACTACCTACAATGAGCAGTTCTTC
NA | TRBJ2-7 | NA | TRBV12-3/TRBV12-4 | CASTPDSSYEQYF | TGTGCCAGCACTCCGGACAGCTCCTACGAGCAGTACTTC
NA | TRBJ2-2 | NA | TRBV10-3 | CAIRGTGELFF | TGTGCCATCAGGGGAACCGGGGAGCTGTTTTTT
NA | TRBJ1-2 | NA | TRBV27 | CASRLGVLGGYTF | TGTGCCAGCCGCCTGGGGGTTTTGGGTGGCTACACCTTC
few | TRBJ1-1 | NA | TRBV18 | CASSTKADTEAFF | TGTGCCAGCTCGACTAAGGCGGACACTGAAGCTTTCTTT
NA | TRBJ2-2 | NA | TRBV5-1 | CASSLGAGELFF | TGCGCCAGCAGCTTGGGGGCCGGGGAGCTGTTTTTT
NA | TRBJ2-3 | TRBD2 | TRBV7-2 | CASSFRRGTSGSSDTQYF | TGTGCCAGCAGCTTTAGGAGGGGGACTAGCGGGAGTAGTGATACGCAGTATTTT
NA | TRBJ1-2 | NA | TRBV27 | CASSFEGKGGANYGYTF | TGTGCCAGCAGTTTTGAAGGGAAGGGAGGCGCTAACTATGGCTACACCTTC
NA | TRBJ2-5 | NA | TRBV19 | CASSMSSPQETQYF | TGTGCCAGTAGTATGTCCAGCCCACAAGAGACCCAGTACTTC
NA | TRBJ1-5 | NA | TRBV12-3/TRBV12-4 | CASSTGSVQHF | TGTGCCAGCAGTACAGGGTCGGTCCAGCATTTT
NA | TRBJ2-7 | TRBD1 | TRBV3-1/TRBV3-2 | CASSLGQGSYEQYF | TGTGCCAGCAGTCTGGGACAGGGCTCCTACGAGCAGTACTTC
NA | TRBJ2-1 | TRBD2 | TRBV24-1 | CATSTVIAGGYNEQFF | TGTGCCACCAGTACCGTGATAGCGGGGGGATACAATGAGCAGTTCTTC
NA | TRBJ1-3 | NA | TRBV9 | CASSVTASGNTIYF | TGTGCCAGCAGCGTAACAGCCTCTGGAAACACCATATATTTT
NA | TRBJ1-2 | NA | TRBV5-6 | CASSRGGFDYGYTF | TGTGCCAGCAGTCGAGGGGGATTTGACTATGGCTACACCTTC
NA | TRBJ2-7 | NA | TRBV9 | CASSPGGSEQYF | TGTGCCAGCAGCCCAGGGGGGAGTGAGCAGTACTTC
NA | TRBJ1-2 | NA | TRBV19 | CASSGEDRIYGYTF | TGTGCCAGTAGTGGAGAAGACAGGATCTATGGCTACACCTTC
NA | TRBJ1-3 | TRBD1 | TRBV5-6 | CASSRGTGTLSAGNTIYF | TGTGCCAGCTCCAGGGGGACAGGGACCCTTTCTGCTGGAAACACCATATATTTT
NA | TRBJ2-6 | TRBD1 | TRBV19 | CASSMREQGHWGANVLTF | TGTGCCAGTAGTATGAGGGAACAGGGGCATTGGGGGGCCAACGTCCTGACTTTC
NA | TRBJ1-2 | TRBD1 | TRBV2 | CASPGVRGHAIGYTF | TGTGCCAGCCCTGGGGTGAGGGGGCACGCTATCGGCTACACCTTC
NA | TRBJ1-2 | NA | TRBV4-1 | CASSHLGTDHGYTF | TGCGCCAGCAGCCACCTCGGGACGGACCATGGCTACACCTTC
NA | TRBJ1-1 | NA | TRBV18 | CASSPQQGSNTEAFF | TGTGCCAGCTCCCCCCAGCAGGGTTCGAACACTGAAGCTTTCTTT
NA | TRBJ1-3 | NA | TRBV18 | CASSPRDIGNTIYF | TGTGCCAGCTCACCACGCGACATCGGAAACACCATATATTTT
NA | TRBJ1-1 | TRBD1 | TRBV30 | CAWSFEGARNTEAFF | TGTGCCTGGAGTTTTGAGGGGGCGCGTAACACTGAAGCTTTCTTT
NA | TRBJ2-2 | TRBD2 | TRBV5-4 | CASTQRGTSPGELFF | TGTGCCAGCACCCAGCGGGGGACTAGCCCCGGGGAGCTGTTTTTT
once | TRBJ2-3 | TRBD2 | TRBV7-3 | CASSPSGRAADTQYF | TGTGCCAGCAGCCCCAGCGGGAGGGCCGCAGATACGCAGTATTTT
NA | TRBJ1-5 | NA | TRBV5-1 | CASSSDVGGQPQHF | TGCGCCAGCAGTTCTGACGTAGGTGGTCAGCCCCAGCATTTT
NA | TRBJ2-1 | TRBD1 | TRBV6-6 | CASSSQGASYNEQFF | TGTGCCAGCAGTTCCCAGGGGGCTTCCTACAATGAGCAGTTCTTC
NA | TRBJ1-1 | NA | TRBV29-1 | CSGRLGENTEAFF | TGCAGCGGCCGATTGGGGGAAAACACTGAAGCTTTCTTT
NA | TRBJ1-1 | NA | TRBV3-1/TRBV3-2 | CASSPRVNTEAFF | TGTGCCAGCAGCCCCCGCGTGAACACTGAAGCTTTCTTT
NA | TRBJ2-7 | TRBD2 | TRBV15 | CATSRGGIAGMGEQYF | TGTGCCACCAGCAGAGGCGGGATAGCGGGGATGGGGGAGCAGTACTTC
NA | TRBJ2-7 | NA | TRBV11-2 | CASSLVADYEQYF | TGTGCCAGCAGCTTAGTGGCAGACTACGAGCAGTACTTC
NA | TRBJ1-2 | NA | TRBV6-5 | CASSYSGGIVNYGYTF | TGTGCCAGCAGTTACTCAGGGGGAATTGTTAACTATGGCTACACCTTC
NA | TRBJ2-7 | NA | TRBV5-5 | CASSDGTSYEQYF | TGTGCCAGTTCGGACGGGACCTCCTACGAGCAGTACTTC
once | TRBJ1-3 | TRBD1 | TRBV9 | CASSAQGDGNTIYF | TGTGCCAGCAGCGCACAGGGGGATGGAAACACCATATATTTT
NA | TRBJ1-5 | TRBD1 | TRBV6-5 | CASRRDRGVNQPQHF | TGTGCCAGCAGGAGGGACAGGGGGGTCAATCAGCCCCAGCATTTT
NA | TRBJ1-2 | NA | TRBV11-2 | CASSLGGRHYGYTF | TGTGCCAGCAGCTTAGGTGGGAGGCACTATGGCTACACCTTC
few | TRBJ2-1 | NA | TRBV29-1 | CSAPREDEQFF | TGCAGCGCCCCAAGGGAGGATGAGCAGTTCTTC
NA | TRBJ2-7 | TRBD2 | TRBV19 | CASSWTSGRTSYEQYF | TGTGCCAGTAGTTGGACTAGCGGGAGGACCTCCTACGAGCAGTACTTC
NA | TRBJ1-4 | NA | TRBV28 | CASTGDLPSWTNEKLFF | TGTGCCAGCACGGGGGACCTCCCTAGTTGGACTAATGAAAAACTGTTTTTT
NA | TRBJ2-7 | NA | TRBV5-5 | CASSVQGSYEQYF | TGTGCCAGCAGTGTCCAGGGTTCCTACGAGCAGTACTTC
NA | TRBJ2-1 | NA | TRBV7-2 | CASSSTGIRQGQFF | TGTGCCAGCAGCTCCACGGGAATCCGTCAAGGGCAGTTCTTC
NA | TRBJ2-2 | NA | TRBV19 | CASRMDGPGELFF | TGTGCCAGTAGGATGGACGGACCCGGGGAGCTGTTTTTT
NA | TRBJ2-3 | TRBD2 | TRBV6-6 | CASSPQAGGGSTDTQYF | TGTGCCAGCAGTCCCCAAGCGGGAGGGGGAAGCACAGATACGCAGTATTTT
NA | TRBJ1-1 | TRBD1 | TRBV7-3 | CASSPHRGTEAFF | TGTGCCAGCAGCCCACACAGGGGAACTGAAGCTTTCTTT
NA | TRBJ1-1 | NA | TRBV5-1 | CASSEGDNRNTEAFF | TGCGCCAGCAGCGAGGGGGACAACCGGAACACTGAAGCTTTCTTT
NA | TRBJ2-1 | NA | TRBV4-3 | CASSQDRSEYNEQFF | TGCGCCAGCAGCCAAGATCGTTCGGAGTACAATGAGCAGTTCTTC
NA | TRBJ2-1 | NA | TRBV6-5 | CASSSVPQGNEQFF | TGTGCCAGCAGTTCCGTTCCCCAGGGGAATGAGCAGTTCTTC
NA | TRBJ2-1 | NA | TRBV5-4 | CASSWPGQSIYNEQFF | TGTGCCAGCAGCTGGCCGGGACAAAGCATCTACAATGAGCAGTTCTTC
NA | TRBJ2-5 | TRBD2 | TRBV6-2/TRBV6-3 | CASSFSSGGGETQYF | TGTGCCAGCAGTTTCTCTAGCGGGGGGGGAGAGACCCAGTACTTC
few | TRBJ1-4 | NA | TRBV29-1 | CSVEDYKTAINEKLFF | TGCAGCGTTGAAGATTATAAGACAGCGATTAATGAAAAACTGTTTTTT
NA | TRBJ2-3 | TRBD2 | TRBV11-3 | CASSPTSGNQDTQYF | TGTGCCAGCAGCCCGACGAGCGGGAATCAGGATACGCAGTATTTT
NA | TRBJ2-5 | NA | TRBV4-2 | CASSQGASRETQYF | TGTGCCAGCAGCCAAGGGGCCAGCAGGGAGACCCAGTACTTC
NA | TRBJ2-1 | NA | TRBV6-2/TRBV6-3 | CASSYVAHLSSYNEQFF | TGTGCCAGCAGTTACGTTGCGCACCTAAGCTCCTACAATGAGCAGTTCTTC
NA | TRBJ2-7 | NA | TRBV10-1 | CASSEVRGLPYEQYF | TGCGCCAGCAGTGAGGTTCGGGGACTCCCCTACGAGCAGTACTTC
few | TRBJ1-2 | NA | TRBV27 | CASSLGQGRNYGYTF | TGTGCCAGCAGTTTAGGGCAGGGAAGAAACTATGGCTACACCTTC